This TCR beta chain was retrieved from a study of early T cells in non-severe SARS-CoV-2 infection. Points from the study as a whole: Missing private and CD4 specificities, VDJdb matching favored anti-spike CD8 responses.

At least ten counts were recorded for this clonotype. Its matching antigen is unknown. V was trimmed by 4 bases and J by 2 bases, leaving 9 bases between them. Germline V gene data show CDR1 as MNHEY and CDR2 as SMNVEV (reference sequence). The CDR3 has 14 amino acids. Tagging with unique molecular identifiers was applied to individual cDNA molecules. TCRdb passed the 5' RACE reads through MiXCR, listing each CDR3 protein once. This repertoire shows over 55,000 distinct CDR3 sequences, around 11% found once; its top ten account for about 2.5%. This chain uses TRBV27 with TRBJ1-5; D not certain. The receptor comes from an adult who was a healthcare worker with PCR-confirmed SARS-CoV-2 infection or an uninfected control (not recorded which). The input for sequencing was whole blood, taken at baseline. CDR3 bases: TGTGCCAGCAGTTACTCACGGGGCAATCAGCCCCAGCATTTT. It yields the protein CASSYSRGNQPQHF.